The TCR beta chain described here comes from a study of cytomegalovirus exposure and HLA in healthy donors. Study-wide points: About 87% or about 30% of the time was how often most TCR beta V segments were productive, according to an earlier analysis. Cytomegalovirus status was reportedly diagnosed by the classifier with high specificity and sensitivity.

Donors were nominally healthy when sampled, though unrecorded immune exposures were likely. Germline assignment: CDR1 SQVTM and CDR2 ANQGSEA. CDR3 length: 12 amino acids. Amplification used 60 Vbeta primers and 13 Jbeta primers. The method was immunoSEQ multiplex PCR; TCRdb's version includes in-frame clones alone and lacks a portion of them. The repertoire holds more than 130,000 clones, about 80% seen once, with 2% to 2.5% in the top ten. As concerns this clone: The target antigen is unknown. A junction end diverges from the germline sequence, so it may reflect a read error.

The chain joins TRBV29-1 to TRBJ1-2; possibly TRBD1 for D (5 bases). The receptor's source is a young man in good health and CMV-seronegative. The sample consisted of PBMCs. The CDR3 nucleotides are TGCAGCGTCGAGGACAAGAACTATGGCTACCCCTTC. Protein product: CSVEDKNYGYPF.